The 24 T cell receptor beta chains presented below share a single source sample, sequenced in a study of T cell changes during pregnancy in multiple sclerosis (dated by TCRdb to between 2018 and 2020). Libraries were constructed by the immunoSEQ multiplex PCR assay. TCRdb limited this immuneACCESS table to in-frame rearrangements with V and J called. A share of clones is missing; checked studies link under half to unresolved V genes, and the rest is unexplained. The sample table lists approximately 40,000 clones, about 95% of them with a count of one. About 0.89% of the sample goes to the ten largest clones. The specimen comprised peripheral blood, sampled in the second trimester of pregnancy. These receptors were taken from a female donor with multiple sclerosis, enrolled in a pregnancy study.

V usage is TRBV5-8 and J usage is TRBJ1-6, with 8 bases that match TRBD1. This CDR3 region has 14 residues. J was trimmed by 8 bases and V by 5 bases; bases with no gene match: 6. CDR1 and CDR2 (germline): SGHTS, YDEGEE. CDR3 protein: CASSPGTGYSPLHF. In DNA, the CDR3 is TGTGCCAGCAGTCCCGGGACAGGCTATTCACCCCTCCACTTT.

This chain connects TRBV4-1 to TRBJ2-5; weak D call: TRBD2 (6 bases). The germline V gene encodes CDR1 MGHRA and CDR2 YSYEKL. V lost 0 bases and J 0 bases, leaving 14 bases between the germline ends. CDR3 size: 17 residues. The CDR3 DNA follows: TGCGCCAGCAGCCAAGAATGGGCTAGCGTCTACCAAGAGACCCAGTACTTC. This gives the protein CASSQEWASVYQETQYF.

This CDR3 is CAWSWGSGKTQYF. As DNA, the CDR3 is TGTGCCTGGAGTTGGGGTAGCGGGAAGACCCAGTACTTC. The J gene is TRBJ2-5, the V gene TRBV30; TRBD2 matches 8 bases. This CDR3 has 13 amino acids. The germline V gene has CDR1 GTSNPN and CDR2 SVGIG (reference sequence). J lost 6 bases, V lost 2 bases, and 5 bases had no gene match. The full variable domain, its missing parts supplied by reference TRBV30 and TRBJ2-5, is SQTIHQWPATLVQPVGSPLSLECTVEGTSNPNLYWYRQAAGRGLQLLFYSVGIGQISSEVPQNLSASRPQDRQFILSSKKLLLSDSGFYLCAWSWGSGKTQYFGPGTRLLVL.

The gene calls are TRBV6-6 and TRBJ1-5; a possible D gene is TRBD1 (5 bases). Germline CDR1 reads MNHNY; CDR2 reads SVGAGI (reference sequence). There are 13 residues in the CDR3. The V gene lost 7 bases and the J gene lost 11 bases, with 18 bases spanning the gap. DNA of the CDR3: TGTGCCAGCAAAAGGGAGGGGCGGGGGGCCCAGCATTTT. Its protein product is CASKREGRGAQHF.

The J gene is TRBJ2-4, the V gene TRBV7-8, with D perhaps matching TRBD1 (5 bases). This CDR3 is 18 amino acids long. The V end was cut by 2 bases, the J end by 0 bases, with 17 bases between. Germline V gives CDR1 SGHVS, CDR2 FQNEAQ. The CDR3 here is CASSLPLTGQLAKNIQYF. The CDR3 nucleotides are TGTGCCAGCAGCTTACCGCTCACAGGCCAACTAGCCAAAAACATTCAGTACTTC.

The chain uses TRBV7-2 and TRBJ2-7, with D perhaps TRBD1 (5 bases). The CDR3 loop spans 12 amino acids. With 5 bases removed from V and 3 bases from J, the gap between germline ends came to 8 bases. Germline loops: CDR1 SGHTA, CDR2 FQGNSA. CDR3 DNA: TGTGCCAGCAGCGTCGACAGCTACGAGCAGTACTTC. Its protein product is CASSVDSYEQYF.

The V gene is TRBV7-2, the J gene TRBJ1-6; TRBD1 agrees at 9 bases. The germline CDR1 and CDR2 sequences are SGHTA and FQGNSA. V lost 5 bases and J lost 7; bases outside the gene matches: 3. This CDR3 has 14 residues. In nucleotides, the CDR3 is TGTGCCAGCAGCCCGACAGGGGGGAATTCACCCCTCCACTTT. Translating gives CASSPTGGNSPLHF. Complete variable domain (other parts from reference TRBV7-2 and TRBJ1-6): GAGVSQSPSNKVTEKGKDVELRCDPISGHTALYWYRQSLGQGLEFLIYFQGNSAPDKSGLPSDRFSAERTGGSVSTLTIQRTQQEDSAVYLCASSPTGGNSPLHFGNGTRLTVT.

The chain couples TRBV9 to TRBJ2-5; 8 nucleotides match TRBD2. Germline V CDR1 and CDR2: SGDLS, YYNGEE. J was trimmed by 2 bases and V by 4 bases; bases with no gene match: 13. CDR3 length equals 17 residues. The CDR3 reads CASSPRLGGEPQETQYF. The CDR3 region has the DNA TGTGCCAGCAGCCCCCGCCTCGGGGGGGAACCACAAGAGACCCAGTACTTC.

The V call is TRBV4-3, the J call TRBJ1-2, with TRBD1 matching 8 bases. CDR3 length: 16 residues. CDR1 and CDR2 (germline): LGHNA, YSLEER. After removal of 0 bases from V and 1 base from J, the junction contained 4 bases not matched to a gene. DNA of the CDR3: TGCGCCAGCAGCCAAGAAGGGACAGGACTTAACTATGGCTACACCTTC. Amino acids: CASSQEGTGLNYGYTF.

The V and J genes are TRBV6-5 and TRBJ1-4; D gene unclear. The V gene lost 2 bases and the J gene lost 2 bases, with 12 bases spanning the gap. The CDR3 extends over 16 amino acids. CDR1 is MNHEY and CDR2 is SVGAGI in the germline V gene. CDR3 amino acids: CASSYHNRPTNEKLFF. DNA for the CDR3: TGTGCCAGCAGTTACCATAACAGACCTACTAATGAAAAACTGTTTTTT.

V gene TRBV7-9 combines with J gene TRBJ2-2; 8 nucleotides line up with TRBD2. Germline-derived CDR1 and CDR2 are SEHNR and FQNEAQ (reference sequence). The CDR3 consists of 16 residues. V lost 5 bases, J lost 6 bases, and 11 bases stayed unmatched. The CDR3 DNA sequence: TGTGCCAGCAGCCCTTCGGGAGGGCAAGACGCCGGGGAGCTGTTTTTT. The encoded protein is CASSPSGGQDAGELFF.

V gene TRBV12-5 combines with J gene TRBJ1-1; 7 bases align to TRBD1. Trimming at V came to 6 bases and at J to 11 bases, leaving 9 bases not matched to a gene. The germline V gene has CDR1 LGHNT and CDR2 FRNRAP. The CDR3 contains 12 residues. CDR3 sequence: CASGNKGAGAFF. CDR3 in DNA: TGTGCTAGTGGGAATAAGGGGGCTGGCGCTTTCTTT. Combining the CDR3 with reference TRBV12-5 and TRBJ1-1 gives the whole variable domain DARVTQTPRHKVTEMGQEVTMRCQPILGHNTVFWYRQTMMQGLELLAYFRNRAPLDDSGMPKDRFSAEMPDATLATLKIQPSEPRDSAVYFCASGNKGAGAFFGQGTRLTVV.

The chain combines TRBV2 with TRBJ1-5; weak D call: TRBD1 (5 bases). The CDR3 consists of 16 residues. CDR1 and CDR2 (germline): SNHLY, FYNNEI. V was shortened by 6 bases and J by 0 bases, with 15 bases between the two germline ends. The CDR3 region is CASRHPQGYSNQPQHF. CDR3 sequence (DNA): TGTGCCAGCAGACACCCCCAGGGCTATAGCAATCAGCCCCAGCATTTT.

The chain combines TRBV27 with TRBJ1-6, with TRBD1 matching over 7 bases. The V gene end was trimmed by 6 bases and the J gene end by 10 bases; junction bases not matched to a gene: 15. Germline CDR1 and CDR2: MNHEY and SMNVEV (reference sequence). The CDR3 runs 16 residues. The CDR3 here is CASSPKPRDSRSPLHF. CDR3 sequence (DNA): TGTGCCAGCAGCCCGAAGCCCCGGGACAGTCGCTCACCCCTCCACTTT.

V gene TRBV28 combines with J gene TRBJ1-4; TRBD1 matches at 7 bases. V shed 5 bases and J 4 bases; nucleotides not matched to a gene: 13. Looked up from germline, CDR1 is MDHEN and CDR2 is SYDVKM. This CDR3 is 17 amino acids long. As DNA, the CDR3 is TGTGCCAGCAGTACTTCACGACAGGGAAGGTTTAATGAAAAACTGTTTTTT. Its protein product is CASSTSRQGRFNEKLFF.

This chain's CDR3 is CASSQPWTSGASTDTQYF. DNA of the CDR3: TGTGCCAGCAGCCAACCATGGACTAGCGGGGCTAGCACAGATACGCAGTATTTT. V usage is TRBV7-2 and J usage is TRBJ2-3; 12 positions agree with TRBD2. This CDR3 contains 18 residues. Per the germline V gene, CDR1 is SGHTA and CDR2 is FQGNSA. After removal of 5 bases from V and 0 bases from J, the junction contained 9 bases not matched to a gene.

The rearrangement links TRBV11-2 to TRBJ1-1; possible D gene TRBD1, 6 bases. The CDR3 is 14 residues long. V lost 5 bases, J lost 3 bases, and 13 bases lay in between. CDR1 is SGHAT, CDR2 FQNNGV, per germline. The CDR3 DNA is TGTGCCAGCAGCCCCACAACAGGGTACACTGAAGCTTTCTTT. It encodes CASSPTTGYTEAFF.

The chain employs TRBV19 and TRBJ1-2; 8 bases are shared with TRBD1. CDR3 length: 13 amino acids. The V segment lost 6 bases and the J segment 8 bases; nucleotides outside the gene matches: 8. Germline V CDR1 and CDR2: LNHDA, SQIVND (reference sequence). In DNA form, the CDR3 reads TGTGCCAGTAGGGACAGGGAGGTGAGCGGCTACACCTTC. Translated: CASRDREVSGYTF.

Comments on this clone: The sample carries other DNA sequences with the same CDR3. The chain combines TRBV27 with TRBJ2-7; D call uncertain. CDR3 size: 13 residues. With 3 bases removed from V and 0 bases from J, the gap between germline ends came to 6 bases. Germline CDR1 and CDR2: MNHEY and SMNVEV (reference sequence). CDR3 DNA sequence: TGTGCCAGCAGTTTCCTGTCCTCCTACGAGCAGTACTTC. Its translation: CASSFLSSYEQYF.

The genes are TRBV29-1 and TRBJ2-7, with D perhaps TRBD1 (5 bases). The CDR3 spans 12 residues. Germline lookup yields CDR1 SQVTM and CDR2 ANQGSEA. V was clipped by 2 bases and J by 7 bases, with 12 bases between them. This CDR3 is CSVESRAAEQYF. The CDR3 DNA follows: TGCAGCGTTGAATCCAGGGCCGCGGAGCAGTACTTC.

The DNA for the CDR3 is TGTGCCAGCAGCGTAGCTGGGCACCCGAACACCGGGGAGCTGTTTTTT. Protein: CASSVAGHPNTGELFF. The chain recombines TRBV9 with TRBJ2-2; D ambiguous. The V end lost 0 bases, the J end lost 0 bases, and 9 bases lay between the germline ends. The CDR3 extends over 16 amino acids. Per the germline V gene, CDR1 is SGDLS and CDR2 is YYNGEE.

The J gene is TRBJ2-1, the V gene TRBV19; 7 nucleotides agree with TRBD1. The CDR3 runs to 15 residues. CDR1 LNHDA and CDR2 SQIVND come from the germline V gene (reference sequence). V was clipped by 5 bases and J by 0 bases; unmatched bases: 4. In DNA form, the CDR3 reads TGTGCCAGTAGTGAGGGGGCGATCTCCTACAATGAGCAGTTCTTC. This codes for CASSEGAISYNEQFF. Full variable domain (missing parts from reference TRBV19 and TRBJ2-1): DGGITQSPKYLFRKEGQNVTLSCEQNLNHDAMYWYRQDPGQGLRLIYYSQIVNDFQKGDIAEGYSVSREKKESFPLTVTSAQKNPTAFYLCASSEGAISYNEQFFGPGTRLTVL.

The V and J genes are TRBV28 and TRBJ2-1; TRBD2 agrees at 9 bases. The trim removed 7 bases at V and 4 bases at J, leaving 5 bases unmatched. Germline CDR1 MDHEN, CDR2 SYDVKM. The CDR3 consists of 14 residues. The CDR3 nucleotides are TGTGCCAGCATTACAGCGGGAGGTTACAATGAGCAGTTCTTC. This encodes CASITAGGYNEQFF.

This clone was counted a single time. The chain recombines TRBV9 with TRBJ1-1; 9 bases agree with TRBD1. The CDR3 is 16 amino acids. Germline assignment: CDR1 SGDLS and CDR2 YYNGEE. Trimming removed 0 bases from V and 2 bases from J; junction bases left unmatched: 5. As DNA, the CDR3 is TGTGCCAGCAGCGTAGGGATGACAGGGGGTAACACTGAAGCTTTCTTT. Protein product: CASSVGMTGGNTEAFF.